The 24 T cell receptor beta chains below were found in one sample sequenced in a study of T cell responses to AZD1222 COVID-19 vaccine. Using immunoSEQ multiplex PCR, the repertoire was profiled, and TCRdb retains in-frame clones only, with some absent. Of over 100,000 clones listed, around 89% are singletons. The source material was peripheral blood, sampled on day 0 of AZD1222 vaccination. The receptors shown here come from an adult in good health.

The rearrangement uses TRBV7-2 and TRBJ1-2; TRBD1 agrees at 8 bases. This CDR3 has 14 residues. The V gene end was trimmed by 11 bases and the J gene end by 2 bases; junction bases not matched to a gene: 10. Germline-derived CDR1 and CDR2 are SGHTA and FQGNSA. The chain's CDR3 is CAGAGQGLNYGYTF. The DNA of the CDR3 is TGTGCCGGCGCCGGACAGGGCCTAAACTATGGCTACACCTTC.

The rearrangement joins TRBV6-2 or TRBV6-3 to TRBJ1-6; no firm D call. Trimming cost V 2 bases and J 10 bases, with 18 bases left between them. The CDR3 has 16 residues. Per germline, CDR1 MNHEY and CDR2 SVGEGT. The CDR3 region is CASSYQAEGTSSPLHF. DNA of the CDR3: TGTGCCAGCAGTTACCAGGCGGAGGGAACGAGCTCACCCCTCCACTTT.

The chain combines TRBV5-6 with TRBJ2-4; TRBD1 matches 9 bases. V shed 3 bases and J 2 bases; nucleotides not matched to a gene: 6. This CDR3 contains 16 residues. Germline assignment: CDR1 SGHDT and CDR2 YYEEEE. The CDR3 here is CASSSPGQGTKNIQYF. CDR3 in DNA: TGTGCCAGCAGCTCACCGGGACAGGGAACCAAAAACATTCAGTACTTC. Combining the CDR3 with reference TRBV5-6 and TRBJ2-4 gives the whole variable domain DAGVTQSPTHLIKTRGQQVTLRCSPKSGHDTVSWYQQALGQGPQFIFQYYEEEERQRGNFPDRFSGHQFPNYSSELNVNALLLGDSALYLCASSSPGQGTKNIQYFGAGTRLSVL.

The DNA for the CDR3 is TGTGCCAGCAGCCAACTGTTCACAGGGGATGACACTGAAGCTTTCTTT. Translated, it gives CASSQLFTGDDTEAFF. The chain has TRBV14 and TRBJ1-1; 7 bases align to TRBD1. Germline-derived CDR1 and CDR2 are SGHDN and FVKESK. With 2 bases clipped from V and 3 bases from J, the junction kept 9 bases outside the gene matches. The CDR3 runs 16 residues.

This sequence joins TRBV6-5 and TRBJ2-3; D not certain. The V end was cut by 2 bases, the J end by 5 bases, with 8 bases between. The CDR3 has 13 residues. CDR1 and CDR2 from the germline V gene are MNHEY and SVGAGI. The CDR3 DNA sequence: TGTGCCAGCAGTTACATCATAGGAGATACGCAGTATTTT. The encoded protein is CASSYIIGDTQYF.

The gene calls are TRBV6-5 and TRBJ1-1; 7 bases map to TRBD1. The CDR3 runs 14 residues. In germline, CDR1 is MNHEY, CDR2 SVGAGI. V lost 6 bases and J lost 4; bases outside the gene matches: 8. The CDR3 region is CASRAQGVVTEAFF. As DNA, the CDR3 is TGTGCCAGCAGGGCTCAGGGGGTGGTCACTGAAGCTTTCTTT.

The gene calls are TRBV19 and TRBJ1-2; D uncertain. The CDR3 is made up of 13 amino acids. Germline CDR1 LNHDA, CDR2 SQIVND (reference sequence). V was shortened by 4 bases and J by 1 base, with 7 bases between the two germline ends. The CDR3 DNA sequence: TGTGCCAGTAGTACTGACATTAACTATGGCTACACCTTC. It yields the protein CASSTDINYGYTF.

The chain recombines TRBV5-1 with TRBJ1-1; tentative D call: TRBD1 (6 bases). The V gene's germline CDR1 is SGHRS and CDR2 YFSETQ. V lost 3 bases, J lost 0 bases, and 12 bases lay in between. There are 15 residues in the CDR3. In nucleotides, the CDR3 is TGCGCCAGCAGCTCGGCACAGGGCATGAACACTGAAGCTTTCTTT. Its translation: CASSSAQGMNTEAFF.

This sequence joins TRBV5-1 and TRBJ1-3; D unresolved. The CDR3 consists of 14 residues. V lost 4 bases and J lost 0, with 8 bases in between. Germline CDR1 reads SGHRS; CDR2 reads YFSETQ. CDR3 residues: CASSPGLSGNTIYF. The CDR3 DNA sequence: TGCGCCAGCAGCCCAGGTCTCTCTGGAAACACCATATATTTT.

This clone is termed medium-sized. The chain uses TRBV6-4 and TRBJ2-2, with 10 bases that match TRBD2. The germline gives CDR1 MRHNA, CDR2 SNTAGT. CDR3 length: 17 residues. The trim removed 0 bases at V and 6 bases at J, leaving 7 bases unmatched. The CDR3 bases are TGTGCCAGCAGTGACTCAAGCGGGGGGGCCTTGGCCGGGGAGCTGTTTTTT. Translated, it gives CASSDSSGGALAGELFF.

The J gene is TRBJ1-2, the V gene TRBV7-9; TRBD1 matches at 9 bases. J lost 4 bases, V lost 4 bases, and 1 base had no gene match. The CDR3 totals 13 residues. CDR1 and CDR2 (germline): SEHNR, FQNEAQ (reference sequence). CDR3 in amino acids: CASSSDRGYGYTF. CDR3 DNA: TGTGCCAGCAGCTCGGACAGGGGCTATGGCTACACCTTC. Full variable domain (missing parts from reference TRBV7-9 and TRBJ1-2): DTGVSQNPRHKITKRGQNVTFRCDPISEHNRLYWYRQTLGQGPEFLTYFQNEAQLEKSRLLSDRFSAERPKGSFSTLEIQRTEQGDSAMYLCASSSDRGYGYTFGSGTRLTVV.

This clone was detected only once. J is TRBJ1-5 and V is TRBV19; tentatively, D is TRBD1 (5 bases). This CDR3 region has 20 residues. V dropped 2 bases and J dropped 2 bases, with 25 bases sitting between them. Germline V lookup: CDR1 LNHDA, CDR2 SQIVND (reference sequence). CDR3 sequence (DNA): TGTGCCAGTAGTATATACAAGGGTCGGGGGGAAAGGGTGGGCAATCAGCCCCAGCATTTT. It yields the protein CASSIYKGRGERVGNQPQHF.

The rearrangement links TRBV19 to TRBJ2-2, with 7 bases aligning to TRBD1. The J segment lost 3 bases and the V segment lost 4 bases, leaving 5 bases of the junction unmatched. CDR3 size: 15 residues. Germline loops: CDR1 LNHDA, CDR2 SQIVND (reference sequence). The DNA for the CDR3 is TGTGCCAGTAGTAGAAACGACAGGGACACCGGGGAGCTGTTTTTT. Protein: CASSRNDRDTGELFF.

The chain is built from TRBV10-1 and TRBJ1-2; D gene unclear. Germline lookup yields CDR1 WNHNN and CDR2 SYGVQD (reference sequence). There are 13 residues in the CDR3. V was pared by 0 bases and J by 4 bases, with 6 bases between. The CDR3 sequence: CASSESDPYGYTF. The CDR3, as DNA: TGCGCCAGCAGTGAGTCGGACCCCTATGGCTACACCTTC.

The rearrangement uses TRBV29-1 and TRBJ1-2; no firm D call. Germline CDR1 reads SQVTM; CDR2 reads ANQGSEA. V gave up 7 bases and J gave up 7 bases, with 13 bases separating them. The CDR3 runs to 11 residues. CDR3 loop: CSAESVLGYTF. In DNA, the CDR3 is TGCAGCGCCGAGTCCGTCCTTGGCTACACCTTC.

This clone has just one count. V is TRBV10-3 and J is TRBJ1-2; the D gene is possibly TRBD1 (6 bases). Trimming left V 3 bases short and J 4 bases short, with 24 bases between. The CDR3 consists of 18 residues. Per the germline V gene, CDR1 is ENHRY and CDR2 is SYGVKD. CDR3 region: CAISESLGLTTGRYGYTF. In DNA form, the CDR3 reads TGTGCCATCAGTGAATCACTGGGATTGACGACAGGTCGCTATGGCTACACCTTC.

This clone occurred once. V usage is TRBV27 and J usage is TRBJ1-6; no firm D call. Germline-derived CDR1 and CDR2 are MNHEY and SMNVEV (reference sequence). The CDR3 has 16 amino acids. V was cut by 4 bases and J by 0 bases, with 10 bases left in between. Written as DNA, the CDR3 is TGTGCCAGCAGTTCCCACAGAGACTCCTATAATTCACCCCTCCACTTT. It yields the protein CASSSHRDSYNSPLHF.

The chain recombines TRBV6-5 with TRBJ1-5; 9 positions match TRBD1. The CDR3 is 14 amino acids. CDR1 and CDR2 (germline): MNHEY, SVGAGI. Trimming cost V 11 bases and J 3 bases; bases outside gene matches: 8. Here the CDR3 DNA reads TGTGCCGCCCCGGGACAGGGTACCAATCAGCCCCAGCATTTT. It codes for CAAPGQGTNQPQHF.

The V gene is TRBV20-1, the J gene TRBJ2-5; D gene uncertain. Germline CDR1 and CDR2: DFQATT and SNEGSKA (reference sequence). The V gene lost 7 bases and the J gene lost 7 bases, with 13 bases spanning the gap. The CDR3 spans 11 residues. The CDR3 nucleotides read TGCAGTGGCCGGTTCCTCGGGACCCAGTACTTC. Its protein product is CSGRFLGTQYF.

This sequence joins TRBV12-5 and TRBJ1-5; a possible D gene is TRBD1 (6 bases). CDR3 length: 14 amino acids. V was pared by 1 base and J by 4 bases, with 8 bases between. Per the germline V gene, CDR1 is LGHNT and CDR2 is FRNRAP. The CDR3 DNA reads as TGTGCTAGTGGTTTGGGACAGGTGAATCAGCCCCAGCATTTT. This encodes CASGLGQVNQPQHF.

The rearrangement joins TRBV15 to TRBJ2-3; TRBD2 aligns across 9 bases. The CDR3 is 14 residues long. In germline, CDR1 is LNHNV, CDR2 YYDKDF (reference sequence). V gave up 7 bases and J gave up 5 bases; unmatched junction bases: 7. The CDR3 spells CATKGGGAVDTQYF. In nucleotides, the CDR3 is TGTGCCACCAAGGGCGGGGGGGCCGTAGATACGCAGTATTTT.

V gene TRBV2 combines with J gene TRBJ2-7; possibly TRBD1 for D (6 bases). V lost 4 bases and J lost 0, with 10 bases in between. The CDR3 runs to 14 residues. The germline V gene has CDR1 SNHLY and CDR2 FYNNEI. CDR3 protein: CASSGRGGSYEQYF. Written as DNA, the CDR3 is TGTGCCAGCAGTGGTAGAGGGGGCTCCTACGAGCAGTACTTC.

The chain employs TRBV12-5 and TRBJ2-3; 16 bases are a match to TRBD2. The V and J ends lost 6 bases and 2 bases, in that order; junction bases with no gene match: 5. Germline CDR1 and CDR2: LGHNT and FRNRAP. This CDR3 has 17 residues. CDR3 coding DNA: TGTGCTAGTGGCCCCGGGACTAGCGGGGGGGTCACAGATACGCAGTATTTT. Its translation is CASGPGTSGGVTDTQYF.

The chain couples TRBV19 to TRBJ2-2, with D tentatively TRBD1 (6 bases). Germline CDR1 is LNHDA and CDR2 is SQIVND (reference sequence). Trimming took 8 bases from V and 4 from J, leaving 11 bases between them. CDR3 size: 13 residues. The CDR3 nucleotides are TGTGCCAGTTCAGGGGAAGGCACCGGGGAGCTGTTTTTT. This gives the protein CASSGEGTGELFF.